This T cell receptor (beta chain) appears in the sequencing data of a study of cytomegalovirus exposure and HLA in healthy donors. The primer mix had 60 Vbeta and 13 Jbeta primers. The data were produced by immunoSEQ multiplex PCR, yet TCRdb's version contains in-frame clones alone and is incomplete. The table includes approximately 97,000 clones, 73% detected once. Germline loops: CDR1 SGHRS, CDR2 YFSETQ. CDR3 length: 14 amino acids. The ends were cut back, 4 bases at V and 7 bases at J, with 14 bases in the middle. Sequencing input: PBMCs. This sequence was found in a middle-aged man in good health and CMV-seronegative. V usage is TRBV5-1 and J usage is TRBJ1-4; D perhaps matches TRBD1 (6 bases). The DNA of the CDR3 is TGCGCCAGCAGCCCCCAGGGAGGGGGTGAAAAACTGTTTTTT. Protein sequence: CASSPQGGGEKLFF.